These T cell receptor beta chains were read from a single sample in a study of CD8 T cells in Susac syndrome. TCRdb passed the immunoSEQ multiplex PCR reads through MiXCR, listing each CDR3 protein once. This sample yields roughly 150,000 distinct CDR3 sequences, of which just under 95% are seen a single time; roughly 0.21% belongs to the top ten. Specimen: CD8+ T cells from PBMCs. The receptor set was obtained from a human donor with multiple sclerosis. CDR3s leave out the opening cysteine and the closing phenylalanine or tryptophan.

cdr3_aa: ASSVGDSLNNSPLH
v_call: TRBV9
j_call: TRBJ1-6

cdr3_aa: AISELLAEQF
v_call: TRBV10-3
j_call: TRBJ2-1

cdr3_aa: ASKDRSHNEQF
v_call: TRBV27
j_call: TRBJ2-1

cdr3_aa: AISESRGGETQY
v_call: TRBV10-3
j_call: TRBJ2-5

cdr3_aa: ATSRDQAVGTEAF
v_call: TRBV15
j_call: TRBJ1-1

cdr3_aa: SVEDGKGAPYEQY
v_call: TRBV29-1
j_call: TRBJ2-7

cdr3_aa: ASSRSGGALDTQY
v_call: TRBV12-3/TRBV12-4
j_call: TRBJ2-3

cdr3_aa: SAGDRERFNSPLH
v_call: TRBV20-1
j_call: TRBJ1-6

cdr3_aa: ASSDRTYEQY
v_call: TRBV2
j_call: TRBJ2-7

cdr3_aa: ASRGQSSNQPQH
v_call: TRBV6-5
j_call: TRBJ1-5

cdr3_aa: ASRQGPNEQF
v_call: TRBV6-6
j_call: TRBJ2-1

cdr3_aa: ASSPPRTKSPLH
v_call: TRBV18
j_call: TRBJ1-6

cdr3_aa: ASSPHSSNQPQH
v_call: TRBV12-3/TRBV12-4
j_call: TRBJ1-5

cdr3_aa: SDATLGQRNEQF
v_call: TRBV20-1
j_call: TRBJ2-1

cdr3_aa: ASSLPGGQPQH
v_call: TRBV3-1
j_call: TRBJ1-5

cdr3_aa: ATGDTENTEAF
v_call: TRBV3-1
j_call: TRBJ1-1

cdr3_aa: ASTSDRAPYEQY
v_call: TRBV6-5
j_call: TRBJ2-7

cdr3_aa: ASSDGLGGDGEQY
v_call: TRBV2
j_call: TRBJ2-7

cdr3_aa: ASSQGTRTQY
v_call: TRBV7-9
j_call: TRBJ2-3

cdr3_aa: SVVGGVRAEQF
v_call: TRBV29-1
j_call: TRBJ2-1

cdr3_aa: SDGPGVGYGYT
v_call: TRBV20-1
j_call: TRBJ1-2

cdr3_aa: ASSPTPGTGGEQY
v_call: TRBV5-1
j_call: TRBJ2-7

cdr3_aa: ASSLRPRGANTEAF
v_call: TRBV11-1
j_call: TRBJ1-1

cdr3_aa: ASSEPRTGGEAF
v_call: TRBV7-9
j_call: TRBJ1-1

cdr3_aa: ASSYWQGGTEAF
v_call: TRBV6-2/TRBV6-3
j_call: TRBJ1-1

cdr3_aa: ASSLGPVQNTEAF
v_call: TRBV7-6
j_call: TRBJ1-1

cdr3_aa: ASSSGTGAWEEEKLF
v_call: TRBV7-9
j_call: TRBJ1-4

cdr3_aa: ASSPEQAPQETQY
v_call: TRBV4-1
j_call: TRBJ2-5

cdr3_aa: ASSNRVAGANVLT
v_call: TRBV12-3/TRBV12-4
j_call: TRBJ2-6

cdr3_aa: AIRQGMNTEAF
v_call: TRBV10-3
j_call: TRBJ1-1

cdr3_aa: ASRGRGSNEQF
v_call: TRBV2
j_call: TRBJ2-1

cdr3_aa: ASSPGGLNYGYT
v_call: TRBV27
j_call: TRBJ1-2

cdr3_aa: AGAQGSSNQPQH
v_call: TRBV28
j_call: TRBJ1-5

cdr3_aa: ASSPDRRNQPQH
v_call: TRBV3-1
j_call: TRBJ1-5

cdr3_aa: ASSHGQGNGYT
v_call: TRBV13
j_call: TRBJ1-2

cdr3_aa: SARDPRGYYGYT
v_call: TRBV20-1
j_call: TRBJ1-2

cdr3_aa: ASSLRGPSNSGANVLT
v_call: TRBV13
j_call: TRBJ2-6